These 28 T cell receptor beta chains came from one sample sequenced in a study of Graves' ophthalmopathy and Graves' hyperthyroidism. As the template, RNA transcripts were used to amplify TCR beta CDR3 regions. RT-PCR with HTBI primers came first, then second-round multiplex PCR. TCRdb fed the multiplex PCR reads into MiXCR, producing one record per CDR3 protein. The repertoire includes about 620,000 distinct CDR3 sequences, around a fifth of them detected once, and more than 5.5% sits in the top ten. The sequenced material came from peripheral blood. The receptors shown here come from a woman under 30 with stable Graves' hyperthyroidism. Some clones in this sample may be carry-over from other donors' samples.

There are many counts of this clonotype. The chain links TRBV25-1 to TRBJ1-2; possible D gene TRBD1, 5 bases. V lost 3 bases and J lost 4, with 15 bases in between. Germline V gene data show CDR1 as MGHDK and CDR2 as SYGVNS. CDR3 length: 15 amino acids. CDR3: CASSDGGGTIYGYTF. In DNA form, the CDR3 reads TGTGCCAGCAGTGATGGGGGAGGAACAATCTATGGCTACACCTTC.

This clonotype has a count of ten or more. This chain joins TRBV5-6 and TRBJ2-2; D unclear. Between the trimmed V and J ends, which lost 2 bases and 0 bases, there was a span of 8 bases. This CDR3 spans 15 amino acids. Germline V CDR1 and CDR2: SGHDT, YYEEEE. CDR3 sequence reads: CASSLGVSNTGELFF. CDR3 DNA sequence: TGTGCCAGCAGCTTAGGCGTATCGAACACCGGGGAGCTGTTTTTT.

This clonotype turned up a few times. V and J are TRBV2 and TRBJ2-7; no clear D gene. The V and J ends lost 9 bases and 2 bases respectively, with 14 bases between them. The germline V gene encodes CDR1 SNHLY and CDR2 FYNNEI. This CDR3 region has 13 residues. CDR3 DNA sequence: TGTGCCAGAGCAAAGGACGGACCCTACGAGCAGTACTTC. The encoded protein is CARAKDGPYEQYF.

V gene TRBV12-3 or TRBV12-4 combines with J gene TRBJ1-3; D remains unclear. Trimming shortened V by 5 bases and J by 4 bases, and 12 bases separated the two germline ends. The CDR3 spans 14 residues. The CDR3 sequence is CASSRTAAGNTIYF. The CDR3 DNA reads TGTGCCAGCAGTAGGACGGCTGCAGGAAACACCATATATTTT.

This clonotype was seen more than once but under ten times. This chain links TRBV30 with TRBJ2-7; 8 bases align to TRBD2. The CDR3 length is 20 residues. Trimming at V came to 3 bases and at J to 3 bases, leaving 25 bases not matched to a gene. Per the germline V gene, CDR1 is GTSNPN and CDR2 is SVGIG (reference sequence). The CDR3 nucleotides are TGTGCCTGGAGCTTGGGGCGGGGGGACACGGAGGTTTGGAGGCGCTACGAGCAGTACTTC. It translates to CAWSLGRGDTEVWRRYEQYF. The variable domain in full, with the rest retrieved from reference TRBV30 and TRBJ2-7, is SQTIHQWPATLVQPVGSPLSLECTVEGTSNPNLYWYRQAAGRGLQLLFYSVGIGQISSEVPQNLSASRPQDRQFILSSKKLLLSDSGFYLCAWSLGRGDTEVWRRYEQYFGPGTRLTVT.

This clonotype was counted many times. The gene calls are TRBV2 and TRBJ2-5; the match to TRBD2 covers 10 bases. The CDR3 has 15 residues. The V gene end was trimmed by 2 bases and the J gene end by 2 bases; junction bases not matched to a gene: 2. Germline values: CDR1 SNHLY, CDR2 FYNNEI. In nucleotides, the CDR3 is TGTGCCAGCAGTGAACTAGCGGGAGTACAAGAGACCCAGTACTTC. Its protein is CASSELAGVQETQYF.

Many counts were recorded for this clonotype. The gene calls are TRBV12-3 or TRBV12-4 and TRBJ1-2, with D perhaps TRBD1 (6 bases). CDR3 length equals 15 residues. Trimming took 3 bases from V and 8 from J, leaving 19 bases between them. CDR3 region: CASSFPLGGGWGYTF. The CDR3 region has the DNA TGTGCCAGCAGTTTCCCGTTGGGGGGGGGCTGGGGCTACACCTTC.

In its sample, this clonotype was seen many times. This rearrangement joins TRBV19 to TRBJ1-5, with D possibly TRBD1 on 5 matching bases. Germline V gives CDR1 LNHDA, CDR2 SQIVND (reference sequence). Trimming cost V 6 bases and J 0 bases, with 9 bases left between them. The CDR3 covers 14 residues. CDR3 coding DNA: TGTGCCAGTAGAGGAGACAGTAGCAATCAGCCCCAGCATTTT. Protein product: CASRGDSSNQPQHF.

This clonotype came up many times. The chain couples TRBV19 to TRBJ2-6, with D unresolved. In germline, CDR1 is LNHDA, CDR2 SQIVND (reference sequence). Trimming removed 3 bases at V and 0 bases at J, with 3 bases between. The CDR3 length is 14 residues. DNA of the CDR3: TGTGCCAGTAGTATCGACTCTGGGGCCAACGTCCTGACTTTC. As protein: CASSIDSGANVLTF.

This clonotype is classed as medium-sized. The V gene is TRBV12-3 or TRBV12-4, the J gene TRBJ2-2; TRBD1 agrees at 7 bases. This CDR3 has 15 amino acids. Germline trimming cut 8 bases from V and 0 bases from J; bases unmatched to any gene: 6. CDR3 coding DNA: TGTGCCAGCCAAGGGGGACAGACGAACACCGGGGAGCTGTTTTTT. Translating it yields CASQGGQTNTGELFF.

The chain uses TRBV19 and TRBJ1-1, with a possible D match to TRBD1 (5 bases). Per germline, CDR1 LNHDA and CDR2 SQIVND (reference sequence). Trimming left V 0 bases short and J 0 bases short, with 14 bases between. This CDR3 spans 17 amino acids. Here the CDR3 DNA reads TGTGCCAGTAGTATAGAAGGTTGGGGGGACCTGAACACTGAAGCTTTCTTT. This gives the protein CASSIEGWGDLNTEAFF.

Ten or more counts support this clonotype. This sequence joins TRBV12-3 or TRBV12-4 and TRBJ1-1; D gene unclear. The CDR3 sequence is 14 residues long. Trimming cost V 9 bases and J 0 bases, with 14 bases left between them. CDR3: CASRRGKVNTEAFF. CDR3 in DNA: TGTGCCAGTCGGAGAGGGAAGGTGAACACTGAAGCTTTCTTT.

The table lists this clonotype with many counts. The genes are TRBV5-1 and TRBJ2-7; 8 bases line up with TRBD2. With V trimmed by 3 bases and J by 3 bases, 8 bases remained unmatched. The germline V gene has CDR1 SGHRS and CDR2 YFSETQ. The CDR3 consists of 15 residues. The CDR3 protein is CASSYSGEFDYEQYF. For the CDR3, the DNA is TGCGCCAGCAGCTATAGCGGGGAGTTCGACTACGAGCAGTACTTC. The variable domain in full, completed from reference TRBV5-1 and TRBJ2-7, reads KAGVTQTPRYLIKTRGQQVTLSCSPISGHRSVSWYQQTPGQGLQFLFEYFSETQRNKGNFPGRFSGRQFSNSRSEMNVSTLELGDSALYLCASSYSGEFDYEQYFGPGTRLTVT.

Many counts were recorded for this clonotype. V and J are TRBV7-9 and TRBJ2-7; TRBD1 matches 7 bases. V shed 2 bases and J 3 bases; nucleotides not matched to a gene: 10. Per the germline V gene, CDR1 is SEHNR and CDR2 is FQNEAQ (reference sequence). The CDR3 is made up of 16 amino acids. CDR3 protein: CASSLRPGGEGYEQYF. CDR3 DNA sequence: TGTGCCAGCAGCTTAAGGCCAGGGGGAGAGGGCTACGAGCAGTACTTC.

The CDR3 here is CASSLGTTLSTDTQYF. The CDR3 bases are TGTGCCAGCAGTTTAGGGACTACACTTAGCACAGATACGCAGTATTTT. The rearrangement uses TRBV12-3 or TRBV12-4 and TRBJ2-3; the D gene is possibly TRBD2 (6 bases). This CDR3 has 16 residues. Trimming took 1 base from V and 0 from J, leaving 11 bases between them.

The rearrangement joins TRBV19 to TRBJ2-7; D is tentatively TRBD1 or TRBD2 (5 bases each). With 3 bases removed from V and 7 bases from J, the gap between germline ends came to 16 bases. There are 14 residues in the CDR3. The germline V gene encodes CDR1 LNHDA and CDR2 SQIVND (reference sequence). CDR3 nucleotide sequence: TGTGCCAGTAGTATCGGCCGGGGCTGGGAGGAGCAGTACTTC. It yields the protein CASSIGRGWEEQYF.

This clonotype occurred many times. Likely a read error: the CDR3 ends without its conserved phenylalanine or tryptophan. The gene calls are TRBV2 and TRBJ1-1; possible D gene TRBD1, 5 bases. V lost 6 bases and J lost 6, with 11 bases in between. CDR3 length: 12 residues. Germline CDR1 and CDR2: SNHLY and FYNNEI. CDR3 sequence: CASSAGRAEAFS. The CDR3 nucleotides are TGTGCCAGCAGCGCGGGACGGGCTGAAGCTTTCTCT.

The chain joins TRBV25-1 to TRBJ1-2; 7 positions match TRBD1. With V trimmed by 6 bases and J by 7 bases, 5 bases remained unmatched. The CDR3 runs to 12 residues. Germline values: CDR1 MGHDK, CDR2 SYGVNS. The CDR3: CASRTGSVGYTF. The CDR3 region has the DNA TGTGCCAGCAGGACAGGGTCCGTTGGCTACACCTTC.

This clonotype came up many times. The chain recombines TRBV29-1 with TRBJ1-5; a possible D gene is TRBD1 (6 bases). The CDR3 is made up of 13 amino acids. CDR1 and CDR2 (germline): SQVTM, ANQGSEA. The ends were cut back, 4 bases at V and 6 bases at J, with 13 bases in the middle. The CDR3 nucleotides are TGCAGCGTTGTTGGGGGCTTGGGTCAGCCCCAGCATTTT. Translated: CSVVGGLGQPQHF. Full variable domain (missing parts from reference TRBV29-1 and TRBJ1-5): SAVISQKPSRDICQRGTSLTIQCQVDSQVTMMFWYRQQPGQSLTLIATANQGSEATYESGFVIDKFPISRPNLTFSTLTVSNMSPEDSSIYLCSVVGGLGQPQHFGDGTRLSIL.

This sequence joins TRBV13 and TRBJ2-7, with TRBD2 as a possible D gene (6 bases). This CDR3 spans 14 amino acids. Germline loops: CDR1 PRHDT, CDR2 FYEKMQ (reference sequence). Trimming shortened V by 3 bases and J by 3 bases, and 12 bases separated the two germline ends. In DNA, the CDR3 is TGTGCCAGCAGCTTCTCAGGGCGGGACTACGAGCAGTACTTC. Translated: CASSFSGRDYEQYF.

This clonotype appeared many times. The J gene is TRBJ1-6, the V gene TRBV13, with D hard to call. V was shortened by 5 bases and J by 0 bases, with 11 bases between the two germline ends. This CDR3 is built from 16 residues. Germline V CDR1 and CDR2: PRHDT, FYEKMQ (reference sequence). CDR3 DNA sequence: TGTGCCAGCAGCGCCGTGGCGAGCTCCTATAATTCACCCCTCCACTTT. Translated: CASSAVASSYNSPLHF.

The rearrangement links TRBV5-1 to TRBJ2-7; 11 nucleotides agree with TRBD2. J lost 4 bases, V lost 4 bases, and 10 bases had no gene match. The germline gives CDR1 SGHRS, CDR2 YFSETQ. This CDR3 has 16 residues. For the CDR3, the DNA is TGCGCCAGCAGCCCGGGCGTGACTAGCGGGGAATACGAGCAGTACTTC. Its protein is CASSPGVTSGEYEQYF. The full variable domain, with the rest looked up from reference TRBV5-1 and TRBJ2-7, is KAGVTQTPRYLIKTRGQQVTLSCSPISGHRSVSWYQQTPGQGLQFLFEYFSETQRNKGNFPGRFSGRQFSNSRSEMNVSTLELGDSALYLCASSPGVTSGEYEQYFGPGTRLTVT.

This clonotype has at least ten counts. The V and J genes are TRBV12-5 and TRBJ2-7; the match to TRBD1 covers 10 bases. Germline assignment: CDR1 LGHNT and CDR2 FRNRAP. This CDR3 spans 16 amino acids. V shed 3 bases and J 2 bases; nucleotides not matched to a gene: 7. The CDR3 DNA reads as TGTGCTAGTGGTTTATCCTCTGGACAGGGGGCCTACGAGCAGTACTTC. It translates to CASGLSSGQGAYEQYF.

There are many counts of this clonotype. The V and J genes are TRBV6-1 and TRBJ2-7; D call uncertain. The CDR3 has 14 amino acids. V was cut by 0 bases and J by 4 bases, with 10 bases left in between. CDR1 is MNHNS, CDR2 SASEGT, per germline. The CDR3 sequence is CASSEAVRSYEQYF. CDR3 coding DNA: TGTGCCAGCAGTGAAGCGGTCCGGTCGTACGAGCAGTACTTC.

This clonotype was recorded a few times. The J gene is TRBJ1-5, the V gene TRBV12-3 or TRBV12-4, with D possibly being TRBD1 (6 bases). CDR3 length equals 17 residues. V lost 1 base and J lost 4, with 17 bases in between. The CDR3: CASSLDISGAGNQPQHF. The CDR3 region has the DNA TGTGCCAGCAGTTTAGATATTTCAGGGGCCGGGAATCAGCCCCAGCATTTT.

This clonotype has more than one count but fewer than ten. This rearrangement joins TRBV10-3 to TRBJ2-7, with D perhaps being TRBD1 or TRBD2 (6 bases each). Germline values: CDR1 ENHRY, CDR2 SYGVKD. Trimming shortened V by 2 bases and J by 1 base, and 12 bases separated the two germline ends. The CDR3 sequence is 15 residues long. CDR3 in amino acids: CAISEVRGTSYEQYF. CDR3 DNA: TGTGCCATCAGTGAGGTCCGGGGGACATCCTACGAGCAGTACTTC.

This chain links TRBV28 with TRBJ2-2; D might be TRBD1 (6 bases). V dropped 7 bases and J dropped 4 bases, with 13 bases sitting between them. Germline CDR1 MDHEN, CDR2 SYDVKM. The CDR3 covers 14 residues. This CDR3 is CASTFSGATGELFF. The CDR3 DNA reads as TGTGCCAGCACCTTCTCAGGGGCCACCGGGGAGCTGTTTTTT.

In the case of this clonotype: The junction does not match germline at one end; this may be a read error. The J gene is TRBJ1-1, the V gene TRBV19; maybe TRBD1 (5 bases). The CDR3 has 14 amino acids. Germline V gene data show CDR1 as LNHDA and CDR2 as SQIVND (reference sequence). The CDR3 loop is CVSITGRGTSEAFF. CDR3 nucleotides: TGTGTCAGTATTACCGGGAGAGGGACTTCTGAAGCTTTCTTT.